Following are 18 T cell receptor beta chains from one sample sequenced in a study of T cell responses to AZD1222 COVID-19 vaccine. The method was immunoSEQ multiplex PCR; TCRdb's version includes in-frame clones alone and lacks a portion of them. The sample has around 110,000 clones; roughly nine tenths are singletons. The starting material was peripheral blood, obtained 28 days after the second AZD1222 dose. The origin of the receptors is an adult who received the AZD1222 COVID-19 vaccine.

The chain employs TRBV30 and TRBJ2-3; D is undetermined. The CDR3 has 13 residues. CDR1 and CDR2 from the germline V gene are GTSNPN and SVGIG (reference sequence). V lost 0 bases and J lost 0, with 4 bases in between. DNA of the CDR3: TGTGCCTGGAGTGTGGGGAGCACAGATACGCAGTATTTT. This encodes CAWSVGSTDTQYF.

The chain couples TRBV3-1 (or the pseudogene TRBV3-2) to TRBJ1-1; D gene ambiguous. The germline V and J ends were trimmed by 1 base and 3 bases, with 12 bases remaining between them. Germline CDR1 LGHDT, CDR2 YNNKEL (reference sequence). The CDR3 sequence is 15 residues long. The CDR3 DNA is TGTGCCAGCAGCCAAGGGGTAGGTGCGTACACTGAAGCTTTCTTT. Its protein is CASSQGVGAYTEAFF.

This rearrangement joins TRBV19 to TRBJ2-5, with 15 positions matching TRBD2. The CDR3 sequence is 16 residues long. From germline, CDR1 is LNHDA and CDR2 SQIVND (reference sequence). The junction had 4 bases not matched to a gene; V was cut back by 3 bases and J by 5 bases. This CDR3 reads CASSIGTSGRWETQYF. Written as DNA, the CDR3 is TGTGCCAGTAGTATCGGGACTAGCGGGAGGTGGGAGACCCAGTACTTC.

This chain connects TRBV15 to TRBJ2-1; 7 bases are a match to TRBD2. There are 18 residues in the CDR3. Germline V lookup: CDR1 LNHNV, CDR2 YYDKDF (reference sequence). With 3 bases clipped from V and 4 bases from J, the junction kept 15 bases outside the gene matches. The CDR3 loop is CATSRGPPTGGVYNEQFF. The CDR3 DNA is TGTGCCACCAGCAGGGGGCCCCCTACGGGAGGAGTTTACAATGAGCAGTTCTTC.

CDR3 loop: CASLPVQGPANTGELFF. The CDR3 DNA is TGTGCCAGCCTCCCCGTTCAGGGCCCAGCGAACACCGGGGAGCTGTTTTTT. The chain employs TRBV7-9 and TRBJ2-2, with D possibly TRBD1 on 5 matching bases. The CDR3 contains 17 residues. Germline V lookup: CDR1 SEHNR, CDR2 FQNEAQ (reference sequence). V lost 8 bases and J 0 bases, leaving 19 bases between the germline ends.

This clone was recorded once. V gene TRBV13 combines with J gene TRBJ1-2; no firm D call. The length of the CDR3 is 14 residues. The germline V gene has CDR1 PRHDT and CDR2 FYEKMQ (reference sequence). V lost 1 base, J lost 0 bases, and 6 bases lay in between. The CDR3 is CASSLAVTNYGYTF. CDR3 nucleotide sequence: TGTGCCAGCAGCTTAGCCGTCACTAACTATGGCTACACCTTC.

V is TRBV2 and J is TRBJ2-7, with no clear D. The ends were cut back, 6 bases at V and 3 bases at J, with 9 bases in the middle. Germline V lookup: CDR1 SNHLY, CDR2 FYNNEI. The CDR3 covers 12 residues. The CDR3 reads CASSGPFYEQYF. In DNA form, the CDR3 reads TGTGCCAGCAGCGGGCCTTTCTACGAGCAGTACTTC.

This chain links TRBV7-2 with TRBJ2-6; 10 positions agree with TRBD2. Germline V lookup: CDR1 SGHTA, CDR2 FQGNSA. CDR3 length: 18 residues. With 2 bases clipped from V and 2 bases from J, the junction kept 6 bases outside the gene matches. Here the CDR3 reads CASSLRASGSAGANVLTF. CDR3 in DNA: TGTGCCAGCAGCTTAAGGGCTAGCGGGAGTGCTGGGGCCAACGTCCTGACTTTC.

This rearrangement joins TRBV7-2 to TRBJ2-7; 9 bases line up with TRBD2. The CDR3 contains 14 residues. CDR1 is SGHTA and CDR2 is FQGNSA in the germline V gene. J lost 3 bases, V lost 0 bases, and 0 bases had no gene match. CDR3 bases: TGTGCCAGCAGCTTAGCGACTAGCGGCTACGAGCAGTACTTC. Translation: CASSLATSGYEQYF.

The V call is TRBV13, the J call TRBJ2-7; D ambiguous. The CDR3 covers 12 residues. Deletions cut 2 bases from V and 6 bases from J, with 8 bases between. CDR1 PRHDT and CDR2 FYEKMQ come from the germline V gene (reference sequence). Here the CDR3 reads CASSLSPAEQYF. The CDR3 DNA is TGTGCCAGCAGCTTATCCCCCGCCGAGCAGTACTTC.

The rearrangement uses TRBV27 and TRBJ1-1; TRBD1 is a possible D gene (5 bases). Per germline, CDR1 MNHEY and CDR2 SMNVEV (reference sequence). This CDR3 contains 13 residues. V was clipped by 1 base and J by 6 bases, with 9 bases between them. This CDR3 reads CASSLLLTAEAFF. The CDR3 DNA reads as TGTGCCAGCAGTTTATTATTGACAGCTGAAGCTTTCTTT.

This clone showed up just a few times. V usage is TRBV28 and J usage is TRBJ2-1; 7 nucleotides match TRBD2. Trimming cost V 7 bases and J 6 bases; bases outside gene matches: 9. The CDR3 loop spans 14 amino acids. Per germline, CDR1 MDHEN and CDR2 SYDVKM. The CDR3 DNA reads TGTGCCAGCACCGAAACCGGGACTACCAATGAGCAGTTCTTC. Protein: CASTETGTTNEQFF.

In DNA form, the CDR3 reads TGTGCCAGCAGCTTAGGAGCGGGAGGCCCCAATGAGCAGTTCTTC. Translation gives CASSLGAGGPNEQFF. The chain recombines TRBV11-3 with TRBJ2-1, with 9 bases aligning to TRBD2. The CDR3 covers 15 residues. Germline V gives CDR1 SGHNT, CDR2 YENEEA. J was trimmed by 6 bases and V by 1 base; bases with no gene match: 4.

V is TRBV18 and J is TRBJ2-3, with a weak D call TRBD2 (6 bases). Trimming pared 2 bases from V and 0 bases from J, leaving 6 bases between. The V gene's germline CDR1 is KGHSH and CDR2 LQKENI. The CDR3 totals 14 residues. This CDR3 reads CASSPGGSTDTQYF. Written as DNA, the CDR3 is TGTGCCAGCTCACCAGGAGGGAGCACAGATACGCAGTATTTT.

The V and J genes are TRBV29-1 and TRBJ2-7, with a weak D call TRBD2 (6 bases). Deletions cut 0 bases from V and 0 bases from J, with 12 bases between. This CDR3 has 15 residues. CDR1 is SQVTM, CDR2 ANQGSEA, per germline. The CDR3 sequence: CSVEEVGAGSYEQYF. CDR3 DNA sequence: TGCAGCGTTGAAGAAGTAGGAGCGGGCTCCTACGAGCAGTACTTC.

The V and J genes are TRBV27 and TRBJ2-7; 9 bases fit TRBD1. Germline lookup yields CDR1 MNHEY and CDR2 SMNVEV (reference sequence). The V gene end was trimmed by 5 bases and the J gene end by 3 bases; junction bases not matched to a gene: 11. The CDR3 is made up of 16 amino acids. The CDR3: CASSAGQGMSYYEQYF. CDR3 bases: TGTGCCAGCAGTGCAGGACAGGGGATGAGCTACTACGAGCAGTACTTC.

The chain recombines TRBV4-2 with TRBJ2-2; TRBD2 matches 11 bases. After removal of 2 bases from V and 2 bases from J, the junction contained 10 bases not matched to a gene. Germline V gene sequence: CDR1 LGHNA, CDR2 YNFKEQ. The CDR3 consists of 19 residues. The DNA for the CDR3 is TGTGCCAGCAGCCAATTTGGTTTAGCGGGAGGGCTAAACACCGGGGAGCTGTTTTTT. Translated, it gives CASSQFGLAGGLNTGELFF.

The genes are TRBV19 and TRBJ1-4, with D tentatively TRBD1 (5 bases). V lost 3 bases and J 3 bases, leaving 14 bases between the germline ends. CDR1 is LNHDA, CDR2 SQIVND, per germline (reference sequence). This CDR3 spans 16 amino acids. In DNA form, the CDR3 reads TGTGCCAGTAGTATTCTAGGTCCGGGGGCTAATGAAAAACTGTTTTTT. Translated: CASSILGPGANEKLFF.